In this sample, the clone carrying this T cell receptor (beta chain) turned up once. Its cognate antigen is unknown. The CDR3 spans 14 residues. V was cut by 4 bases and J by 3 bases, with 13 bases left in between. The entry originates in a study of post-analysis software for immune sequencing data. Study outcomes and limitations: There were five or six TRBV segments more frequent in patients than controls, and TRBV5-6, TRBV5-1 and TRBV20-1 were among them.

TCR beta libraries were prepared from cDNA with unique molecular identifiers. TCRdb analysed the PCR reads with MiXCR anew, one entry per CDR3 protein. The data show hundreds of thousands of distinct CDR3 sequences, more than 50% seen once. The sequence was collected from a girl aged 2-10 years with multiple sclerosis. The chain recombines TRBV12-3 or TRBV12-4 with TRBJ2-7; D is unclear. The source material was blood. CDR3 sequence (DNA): TGTGCCAGCAGTTCTCACCGACTGCTCTACGAGCAGTACTTC. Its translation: CASSSHRLLYEQYF.